The rows below give T cell receptor beta chains drawn from one sample of a study of cytomegalovirus exposure and HLA in healthy donors. Libraries were prepared by immunoSEQ multiplex PCR; TCRdb keeps only in-frame clonotypes and omits some of them. The sample has about 360,000 clones, 80% to 90% seen once. Sequencing was performed on PBMCs. Receptor source: a woman aged 18-29 years in good health and CMV-seronegative. The CDR3 runs from the conserved cysteine through the conserved F or W. D genes are given only for firm matches. Clone size is not always given. Where it is, it says once, few, many or a class for expanded clones.

abundance: .; d_gene: .; v_gene: TRBV28; j_gene: TRBJ2-2; len: 12; CDR3nt: TGTGCCAGCAGGATCAGGGTCGGGGAGCTGTTTTTT; CDR3aa: CASRIRVGELFF
abundance: .; d_gene: .; v_gene: TRBV5-4; j_gene: TRBJ2-3; len: 15; CDR3nt: TGTGCCAGCAGCTTGGAAGCATTTCGCACAGATACGCAGTATTTT; CDR3aa: CASSLEAFRTDTQYF
abundance: .; d_gene: .; v_gene: TRBV11-2; j_gene: TRBJ2-7; len: 15; CDR3nt: TGTGCCAGCAGCTTTGGAGGACTCTTATCCTACGAGCAGTACTTC; CDR3aa: CASSFGGLLSYEQYF
abundance: few; d_gene: TRBD1; v_gene: TRBV14; j_gene: TRBJ1-5; len: 15; CDR3nt: TGTGCCAGCAGCCAGGCAGGGGGGAAGCCGAAGCCCCAGCATTTT; CDR3aa: CASSQAGGKPKPQHF
abundance: .; d_gene: TRBD1; v_gene: TRBV5-8; j_gene: TRBJ2-3; len: 15; CDR3nt: TGTGCCAGCAGCTCGTCGGGACAGAGCACAGATACGCAGTATTTT; CDR3aa: CASSSSGQSTDTQYF
abundance: .; d_gene: TRBD2; v_gene: TRBV5-1; j_gene: TRBJ2-7; len: 14; CDR3nt: TGCGCCAGCAGCTTCCTAGCGGGGGACTACGAGCAGTACTTC; CDR3aa: CASSFLAGDYEQYF
abundance: .; d_gene: TRBD1; v_gene: TRBV28; j_gene: TRBJ2-1; len: 16; CDR3nt: TGTGCCAGCAGTTCTGACAGGGTCTTTTATCTCGCTGAGCAGTTCTTC; CDR3aa: CASSSDRVFYLAEQFF
abundance: .; d_gene: TRBD2; v_gene: TRBV4-1; j_gene: TRBJ2-3; len: 16; CDR3nt: TGCGCCAGCAGCCAGGGGACTAGCGGGGTCACAGATACGCAGTATTTT; CDR3aa: CASSQGTSGVTDTQYF
abundance: .; d_gene: .; v_gene: TRBV18; j_gene: TRBJ2-2; len: 13; CDR3nt: TGTGCCAGCTCCCCCACAGTCACCGGGGAGCTGTTTTTT; CDR3aa: CASSPTVTGELFF
abundance: .; d_gene: .; v_gene: TRBV14; j_gene: TRBJ1-1; len: 15; CDR3nt: TGTGCCAGCAGCCAGACCAGGGGTGGAGGCACTGAAGCTTTCTTT; CDR3aa: CASSQTRGGGTEAFF
abundance: .; d_gene: .; v_gene: TRBV4-1; j_gene: TRBJ1-1; len: 15; CDR3nt: TGCGCCAGCAGCCAGACACAGGGAATGAACACTGAAGCTTTCTTT; CDR3aa: CASSQTQGMNTEAFF
abundance: .; d_gene: .; v_gene: TRBV12-5; j_gene: TRBJ1-4; len: 16; CDR3nt: TGTGCTAGTGGTTTGGCAGGTGCCGGCTTGCGCGAAAAACTGTTTTTT; CDR3aa: CASGLAGAGLREKLFF
abundance: .; d_gene: .; v_gene: TRBV19; j_gene: TRBJ2-1; len: 14; CDR3nt: TGTGCCAGTTCCCGACAGGACCGGTACAATGAGCAGTTCTTC; CDR3aa: CASSRQDRYNEQFF
abundance: .; d_gene: TRBD1; v_gene: TRBV6-1; j_gene: TRBJ2-7; len: 14; CDR3nt: TGTGCCAGCAGTACCCCGGGACAGGTCTACGAGCAGTACTTC; CDR3aa: CASSTPGQVYEQYF
abundance: .; d_gene: TRBD2; v_gene: TRBV5-1; j_gene: TRBJ2-3; len: 16; CDR3nt: TGCGCCAGCAGCTTGCAGCGGGGCGGGGAGAGGGATACGCAGTATTTT; CDR3aa: CASSLQRGGERDTQYF
abundance: .; d_gene: TRBD1; v_gene: TRBV5-6; j_gene: TRBJ1-2; len: 17; CDR3nt: TGTGCCAGCAGCTTCTTCACACCAAAGGGACAGGGTCATGGCTACACCTTC; CDR3aa: CASSFFTPKGQGHGYTF
abundance: once; d_gene: .; v_gene: TRBV5-4; j_gene: TRBJ2-2; len: 14; CDR3nt: TGTGCCAGCAGCTTGGAGAGATACACCGGGGAGCTGTTTTTT; CDR3aa: CASSLERYTGELFF
abundance: once; d_gene: .; v_gene: TRBV20-1; j_gene: TRBJ2-1; len: 11; CDR3nt: TGCAGTGCCTCCAGCGGGAATGAGCAGTTCTTC; CDR3aa: CSASSGNEQFF
abundance: .; d_gene: .; v_gene: TRBV28; j_gene: TRBJ2-3; len: 14; CDR3nt: TGTGCCAGCATTGAGGAGGGAGGCACAGATACGCAGTATTTT; CDR3aa: CASIEEGGTDTQYF
abundance: .; d_gene: .; v_gene: TRBV5-1; j_gene: TRBJ2-5; len: 12; CDR3nt: TGCGCCAGCAGCTTGGATCCTGAGACCCAGTACTTC; CDR3aa: CASSLDPETQYF
abundance: .; d_gene: TRBD1; v_gene: TRBV5-1; j_gene: TRBJ1-2; len: 15; CDR3nt: TGCGCCAGCAGGCCCCCCGGGACAGGGAACTATGGCTACACCTTC; CDR3aa: CASRPPGTGNYGYTF
abundance: .; d_gene: TRBD1; v_gene: TRBV19; j_gene: TRBJ1-2; len: 14; CDR3nt: TGTGCCAGTAGTCTACAGGGGGCAGCCTATGGCTACACCTTC; CDR3aa: CASSLQGAAYGYTF
abundance: once; d_gene: .; v_gene: TRBV29-1; j_gene: TRBJ2-5; len: 15; CDR3nt: TGCAGCGTTGAGGGGGCGGTTCGCCATCAAGAGACCCAGTACTTC; CDR3aa: CSVEGAVRHQETQYF
abundance: .; d_gene: TRBD2; v_gene: TRBV6-6; j_gene: TRBJ2-5; len: 15; CDR3nt: TGTGCCAGCGCCCTGGGACTAGCGGGGGGAGAGACCCAGTACTTC; CDR3aa: CASALGLAGGETQYF
abundance: .; d_gene: TRBD2; v_gene: TRBV19; j_gene: TRBJ2-1; len: 17; CDR3nt: TGTGCCAGTAGTACCCTCGAACCTAGCGGGAGTGGAGGTGAGCAGTTCTTC; CDR3aa: CASSTLEPSGSGGEQFF
abundance: few; d_gene: .; v_gene: TRBV27; j_gene: TRBJ1-5; len: 13; CDR3nt: TGTGCCAGCAGTCTAGGGGACAATCAGCCCCAGCATTTT; CDR3aa: CASSLGDNQPQHF
abundance: .; d_gene: TRBD2; v_gene: TRBV30; j_gene: TRBJ2-7; len: 15; CDR3nt: TGTGCCTGGGCAAGGCCGGGACTAGCGGGGTACGAGCAGTACTTC; CDR3aa: CAWARPGLAGYEQYF
abundance: few; d_gene: TRBD1; v_gene: TRBV25-1; j_gene: TRBJ2-7; len: 16; CDR3nt: TGTGCCAGCAGTGTTAAGGACAGGGTAAATTCCTACGAGCAGTACTTC; CDR3aa: CASSVKDRVNSYEQYF
abundance: .; d_gene: TRBD2; v_gene: TRBV14; j_gene: TRBJ2-1; len: 16; CDR3nt: TGTGCCAGCAGCCAAGAGAGACTAGCGGGAGTAAGTGAGCAGTTCTTC; CDR3aa: CASSQERLAGVSEQFF
abundance: once; d_gene: .; v_gene: TRBV6-1; j_gene: TRBJ1-1; len: 17; CDR3nt: TGTGCCAGCAGTGGAAAACGGACAGCGTACTGGAACACTGAAGCTTTCTTT; CDR3aa: CASSGKRTAYWNTEAFF
abundance: .; d_gene: .; v_gene: TRBV11-3; j_gene: TRBJ2-5; len: 18; CDR3nt: TGTGCCAGCAGCTCCCCATATCCCGGGACACCGACATGGGAGACCCAGTACTTC; CDR3aa: CASSSPYPGTPTWETQYF
abundance: .; d_gene: .; v_gene: TRBV7-8; j_gene: TRBJ2-1; len: 17; CDR3nt: TGTGCCAGCAGCTTAGCTCCCGGGACACGCTCCTACAATGAGCAGTTCTTC; CDR3aa: CASSLAPGTRSYNEQFF
abundance: .; d_gene: .; v_gene: TRBV28; j_gene: TRBJ2-3; len: 12; CDR3nt: TGTGCCAGCACCCTGGCCGGGGATACGCAGTATTTT; CDR3aa: CASTLAGDTQYF
abundance: few; d_gene: .; v_gene: TRBV28; j_gene: TRBJ1-2; len: 14; CDR3nt: TGTGCCAGCAGCCCAAGGGAGGGGTACTATGGCTACACCTTC; CDR3aa: CASSPREGYYGYTF
abundance: .; d_gene: .; v_gene: TRBV7-6; j_gene: TRBJ2-3; len: 13; CDR3nt: TGTGCCAGCAGCTTGGAGAGAGGAGATACGCAGTATTTT; CDR3aa: CASSLERGDTQYF
abundance: .; d_gene: .; v_gene: TRBV7-2; j_gene: TRBJ2-5; len: 13; CDR3nt: TGTGCCAGCAGCTTAGGCAGGGTAGAGACCCAGTACTTC; CDR3aa: CASSLGRVETQYF
abundance: .; d_gene: .; v_gene: TRBV2; j_gene: TRBJ1-3; len: 15; CDR3nt: TGTGCCAGCAGTGAAGCGGGAGGGGCTGGAAACACCATATATTTT; CDR3aa: CASSEAGGAGNTIYF
abundance: once; d_gene: TRBD1; v_gene: TRBV5-4; j_gene: TRBJ1-1; len: 12; CDR3nt: TGTGCCAGCACCTCCCAGGGGGTTGTGGCTTTCTTT; CDR3aa: CASTSQGVVAFF
abundance: .; d_gene: .; v_gene: TRBV27; j_gene: TRBJ1-1; len: 14; CDR3nt: TGTGCCAGCCGCACGAGGCTAATGAACACTGAAGCTTTCTTT; CDR3aa: CASRTRLMNTEAFF
abundance: .; d_gene: .; v_gene: TRBV6-1; j_gene: TRBJ2-2; len: 15; CDR3nt: TGTGCCAGCAGTGAAACCCACCGGGGGTCCGGGGAGCTGTTTTTT; CDR3aa: CASSETHRGSGELFF
abundance: .; d_gene: TRBD2; v_gene: TRBV10-3; j_gene: TRBJ2-7; len: 16; CDR3nt: TGTGCCATCAGTGAGTCGGTCTCTAGCGGGGGCTACGAGCAGTACTTC; CDR3aa: CAISESVSSGGYEQYF
abundance: .; d_gene: .; v_gene: TRBV6-6; j_gene: TRBJ2-2; len: 15; CDR3nt: TGTGCCAGCAGTTACGAGGCACCGAACACCGGGGAGCTGTTTTTT; CDR3aa: CASSYEAPNTGELFF
abundance: .; d_gene: .; v_gene: TRBV27; j_gene: TRBJ1-2; len: 14; CDR3nt: TGTGCCAGCAGTTTTGGCGGGGCAGCCTATGGCTACACCTTC; CDR3aa: CASSFGGAAYGYTF
abundance: .; d_gene: .; v_gene: TRBV28; j_gene: TRBJ2-7; len: 14; CDR3nt: TGTGCCAGCAGTACCCGGGGGTCCGGTTACGAGCAGTACTTC; CDR3aa: CASSTRGSGYEQYF
abundance: .; d_gene: .; v_gene: TRBV9; j_gene: TRBJ1-1; len: 13; CDR3nt: TGTGCCAGCGCCGCAGGGGTATACACTGAAGCTTTCTTT; CDR3aa: CASAAGVYTEAFF
abundance: .; d_gene: TRBD2; v_gene: TRBV30; j_gene: TRBJ2-3; len: 17; CDR3nt: TGTGCCTGGAGTACCACCGGGACTAGCGGGAGTCCAGATACGCAGTATTTT; CDR3aa: CAWSTTGTSGSPDTQYF
abundance: .; d_gene: .; v_gene: TRBV2; j_gene: TRBJ1-4; len: 15; CDR3nt: TGTGCCAGCAGTGAAAGGGAAGCGTACGGGGAGAGACTGTTTTTT; CDR3aa: CASSEREAYGERLFF
abundance: .; d_gene: TRBD2; v_gene: TRBV18; j_gene: TRBJ2-2; len: 17; CDR3nt: TGTGCCAGCTCCCCGAAGGGAGCGGGAGCGAAAACCGGGGAGCTGTTTTTT; CDR3aa: CASSPKGAGAKTGELFF
abundance: .; d_gene: .; v_gene: TRBV6-1; j_gene: TRBJ1-1; len: 11; CDR3nt: TGTGCCAGCCGAGGGAACACTGAAGCTTTCTTT; CDR3aa: CASRGNTEAFF
abundance: .; d_gene: .; v_gene: TRBV15; j_gene: TRBJ1-2; len: 17; CDR3nt: TGTGCCACCAGCAGAGATAATCGTTTGGACACAGGGTATGGCTACACCTTC; CDR3aa: CATSRDNRLDTGYGYTF
abundance: .; d_gene: .; v_gene: TRBV9; j_gene: TRBJ1-3; len: 15; CDR3nt: TGTGCCAGCAGGGCAGCGGGGCTCTCTGGAAACACCATATATTTT; CDR3aa: CASRAAGLSGNTIYF
abundance: .; d_gene: .; v_gene: TRBV28; j_gene: TRBJ1-1; len: 12; CDR3nt: TGTGCCAGCAGAATCCAGGTGAACGAAGCTTTCTTT; CDR3aa: CASRIQVNEAFF
abundance: once; d_gene: .; v_gene: TRBV28; j_gene: TRBJ2-7; len: 15; CDR3nt: TGTGCCAGCAGCCGAGTGGGGGGGCCCCCCTACGAGCAGTACTTC; CDR3aa: CASSRVGGPPYEQYF
abundance: .; d_gene: TRBD1; v_gene: TRBV28; j_gene: TRBJ1-2; len: 12; CDR3nt: TGTGCCACCCCCCAGGGGGGTTATGGCTACACCTTC; CDR3aa: CATPQGGYGYTF
abundance: .; d_gene: .; v_gene: TRBV11-2; j_gene: TRBJ2-3; len: 14; CDR3nt: TGTGCCAGCAGCTTATCTCCTAGCACAGATACGCAGTATTTT; CDR3aa: CASSLSPSTDTQYF